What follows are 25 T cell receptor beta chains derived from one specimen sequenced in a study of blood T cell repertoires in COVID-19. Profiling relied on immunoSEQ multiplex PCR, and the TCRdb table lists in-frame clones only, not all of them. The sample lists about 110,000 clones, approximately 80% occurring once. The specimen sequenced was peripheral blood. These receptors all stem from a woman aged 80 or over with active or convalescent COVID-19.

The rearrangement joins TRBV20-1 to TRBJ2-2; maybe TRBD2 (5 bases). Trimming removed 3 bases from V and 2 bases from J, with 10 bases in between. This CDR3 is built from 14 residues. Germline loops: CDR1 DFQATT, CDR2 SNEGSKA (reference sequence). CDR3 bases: TGCAGTGCTAGTCCCCGGACTAACACCGGGGAGCTGTTTTTT. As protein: CSASPRTNTGELFF.

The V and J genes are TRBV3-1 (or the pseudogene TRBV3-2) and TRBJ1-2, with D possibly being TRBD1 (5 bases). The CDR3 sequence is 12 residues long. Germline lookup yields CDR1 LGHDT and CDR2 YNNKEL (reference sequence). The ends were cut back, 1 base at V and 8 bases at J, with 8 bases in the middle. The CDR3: CASSQGQLGYTF. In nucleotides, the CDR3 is TGTGCCAGCAGCCAAGGACAGCTAGGCTACACCTTC.

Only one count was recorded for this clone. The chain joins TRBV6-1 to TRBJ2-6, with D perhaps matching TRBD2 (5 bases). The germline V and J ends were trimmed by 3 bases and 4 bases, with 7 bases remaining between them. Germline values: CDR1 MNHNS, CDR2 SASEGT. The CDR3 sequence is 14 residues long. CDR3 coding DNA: TGTGCCAGCAGTGACGGGAACGGGGCCAACGTCCTGACTTTC. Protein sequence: CASSDGNGANVLTF.

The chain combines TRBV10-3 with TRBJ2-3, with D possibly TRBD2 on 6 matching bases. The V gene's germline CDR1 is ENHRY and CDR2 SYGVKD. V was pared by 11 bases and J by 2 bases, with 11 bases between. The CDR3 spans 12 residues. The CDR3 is CAVREHTDTQYF. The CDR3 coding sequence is TGTGCCGTCCGGGAGCACACAGATACGCAGTATTTT.

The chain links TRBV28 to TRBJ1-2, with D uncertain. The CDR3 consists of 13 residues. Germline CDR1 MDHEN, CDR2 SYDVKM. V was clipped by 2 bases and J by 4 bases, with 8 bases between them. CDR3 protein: CASSLDFVYGYTF. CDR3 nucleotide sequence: TGTGCCAGCAGTTTAGACTTCGTCTATGGCTACACCTTC.

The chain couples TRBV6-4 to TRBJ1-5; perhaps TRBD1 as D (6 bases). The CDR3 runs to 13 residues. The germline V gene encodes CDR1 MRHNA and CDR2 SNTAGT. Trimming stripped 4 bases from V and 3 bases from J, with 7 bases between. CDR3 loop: CASSAGDNQPQHF. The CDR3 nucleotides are TGTGCCAGCAGTGCAGGGGACAATCAGCCCCAGCATTTT.

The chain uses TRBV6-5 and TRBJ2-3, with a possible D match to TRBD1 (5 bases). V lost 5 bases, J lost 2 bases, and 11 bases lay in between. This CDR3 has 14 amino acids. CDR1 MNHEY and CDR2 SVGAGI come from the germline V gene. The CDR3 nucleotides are TGTGCCAGCAGTCTATCGACAGCCACAGATACGCAGTATTTT. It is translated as CASSLSTATDTQYF.

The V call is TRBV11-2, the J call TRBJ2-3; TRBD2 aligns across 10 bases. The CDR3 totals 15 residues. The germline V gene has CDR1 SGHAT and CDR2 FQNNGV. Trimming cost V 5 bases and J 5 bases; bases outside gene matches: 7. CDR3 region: CASSLGASGRDTQYF. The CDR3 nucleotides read TGTGCCAGCAGCCTCGGGGCTAGCGGGAGAGATACGCAGTATTTT.

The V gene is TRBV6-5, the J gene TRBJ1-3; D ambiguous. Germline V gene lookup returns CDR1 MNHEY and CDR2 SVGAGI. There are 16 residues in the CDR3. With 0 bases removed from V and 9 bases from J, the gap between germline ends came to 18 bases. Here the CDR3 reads CASSYSINAGYSTIYF. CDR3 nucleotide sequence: TGTGCCAGCAGTTACTCGATAAACGCGGGGTACAGCACCATATATTTT.

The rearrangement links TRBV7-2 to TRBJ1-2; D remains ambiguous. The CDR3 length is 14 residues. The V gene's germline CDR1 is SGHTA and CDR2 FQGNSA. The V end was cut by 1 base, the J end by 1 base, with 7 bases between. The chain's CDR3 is CASSLGVGNYGYTF. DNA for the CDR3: TGTGCCAGCAGCTTAGGAGTCGGTAACTATGGCTACACCTTC.

CDR3: CASSFLSGTSTDTQYF. Written as DNA, the CDR3 is TGTGCCAGCAGCTTCCTTAGCGGAACTAGCACAGATACGCAGTATTTT. The chain has TRBV7-2 and TRBJ2-3, with D possibly matching TRBD2 (6 bases). The CDR3 has 16 amino acids. V was clipped by 3 bases and J by 0 bases, with 13 bases between them. CDR1 and CDR2 from the germline V gene are SGHTA and FQGNSA.

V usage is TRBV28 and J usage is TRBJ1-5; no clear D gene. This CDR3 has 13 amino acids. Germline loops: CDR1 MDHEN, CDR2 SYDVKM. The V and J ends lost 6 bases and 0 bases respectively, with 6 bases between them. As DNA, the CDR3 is TGTGCCAGCAGGGCATATAGCAATCAGCCCCAGCATTTT. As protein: CASRAYSNQPQHF.

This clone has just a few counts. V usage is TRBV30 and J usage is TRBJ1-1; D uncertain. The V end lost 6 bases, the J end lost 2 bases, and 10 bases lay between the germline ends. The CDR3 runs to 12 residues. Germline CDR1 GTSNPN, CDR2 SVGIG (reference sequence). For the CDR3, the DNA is TGTGCCTGCGATTCCGGTAACACTGAAGCTTTCTTT. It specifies CACDSGNTEAFF.

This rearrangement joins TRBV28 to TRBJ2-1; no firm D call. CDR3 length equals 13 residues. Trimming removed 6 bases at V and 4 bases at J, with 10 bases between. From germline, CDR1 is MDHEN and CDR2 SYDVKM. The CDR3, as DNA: TGTGCCAGCAGCTATCGTAAATACAATGAGCAGTTCTTC. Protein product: CASSYRKYNEQFF.

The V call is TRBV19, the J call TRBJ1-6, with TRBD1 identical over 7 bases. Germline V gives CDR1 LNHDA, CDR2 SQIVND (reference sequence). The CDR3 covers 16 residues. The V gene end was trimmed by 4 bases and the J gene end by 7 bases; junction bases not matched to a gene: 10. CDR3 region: CASSTVSRGANSPLHF. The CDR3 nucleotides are TGTGCCAGTAGTACCGTCTCCAGGGGGGCGAATTCACCCCTCCACTTT.

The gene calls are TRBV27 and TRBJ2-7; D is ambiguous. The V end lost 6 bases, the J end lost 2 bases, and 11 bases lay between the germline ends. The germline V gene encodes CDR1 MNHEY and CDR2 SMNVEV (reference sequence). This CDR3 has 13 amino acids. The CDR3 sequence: CASRLGRPYEQYF. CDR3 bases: TGTGCCAGCAGACTGGGCAGACCCTACGAGCAGTACTTC.

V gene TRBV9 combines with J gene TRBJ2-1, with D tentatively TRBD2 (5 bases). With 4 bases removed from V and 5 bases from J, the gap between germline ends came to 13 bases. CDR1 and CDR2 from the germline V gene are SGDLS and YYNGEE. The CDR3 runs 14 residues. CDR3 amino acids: CASSSSFGNNEQFF. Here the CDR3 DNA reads TGTGCCAGCAGCTCATCCTTCGGGAACAATGAGCAGTTCTTC.

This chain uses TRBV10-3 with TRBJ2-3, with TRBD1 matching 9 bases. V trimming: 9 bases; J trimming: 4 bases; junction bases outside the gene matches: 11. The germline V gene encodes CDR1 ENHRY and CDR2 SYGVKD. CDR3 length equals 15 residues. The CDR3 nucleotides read TGTGCCATGAGGGAGGGACAGGGAGGGTCAGATACGCAGTATTTT. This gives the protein CAMREGQGGSDTQYF.

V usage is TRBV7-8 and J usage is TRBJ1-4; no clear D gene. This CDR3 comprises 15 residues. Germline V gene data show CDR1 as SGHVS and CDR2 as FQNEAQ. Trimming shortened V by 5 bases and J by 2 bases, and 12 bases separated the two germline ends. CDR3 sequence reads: CASSLTAATNEKLFF. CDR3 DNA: TGTGCCAGCAGCCTCACTGCCGCGACTAATGAAAAACTGTTTTTT.

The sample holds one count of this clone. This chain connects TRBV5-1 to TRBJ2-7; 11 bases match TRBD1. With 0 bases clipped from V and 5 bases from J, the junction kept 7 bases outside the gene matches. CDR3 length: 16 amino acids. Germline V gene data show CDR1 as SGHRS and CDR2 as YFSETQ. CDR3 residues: CASSLDPGTGGNEQYF. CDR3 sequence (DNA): TGCGCCAGCAGCTTGGATCCCGGGACAGGGGGGAACGAGCAGTACTTC.

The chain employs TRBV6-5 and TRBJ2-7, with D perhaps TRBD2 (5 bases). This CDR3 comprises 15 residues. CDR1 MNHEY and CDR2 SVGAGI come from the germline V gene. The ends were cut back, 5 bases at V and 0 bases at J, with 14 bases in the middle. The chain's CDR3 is CASSPEVRASYEQYF. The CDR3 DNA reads TGTGCCAGCAGTCCCGAGGTGCGGGCCTCCTACGAGCAGTACTTC.

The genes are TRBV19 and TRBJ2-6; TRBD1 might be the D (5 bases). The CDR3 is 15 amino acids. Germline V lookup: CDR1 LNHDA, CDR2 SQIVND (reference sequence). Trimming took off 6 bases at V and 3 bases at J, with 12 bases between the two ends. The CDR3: CASSPTVGGANVLTF. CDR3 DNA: TGTGCCAGTAGCCCGACAGTAGGTGGGGCCAACGTCCTGACTTTC.

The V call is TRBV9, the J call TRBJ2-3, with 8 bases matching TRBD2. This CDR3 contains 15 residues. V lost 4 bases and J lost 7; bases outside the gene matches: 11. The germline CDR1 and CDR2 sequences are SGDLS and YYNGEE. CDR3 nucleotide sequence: TGTGCCAGCAGCCCGAGACTCGGGAGGGGGAATACGCAGTATTTT. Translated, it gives CASSPRLGRGNTQYF.

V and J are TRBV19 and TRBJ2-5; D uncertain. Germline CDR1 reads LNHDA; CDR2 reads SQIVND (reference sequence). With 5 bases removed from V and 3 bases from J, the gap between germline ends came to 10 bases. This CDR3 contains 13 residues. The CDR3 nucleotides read TGTGCCAGTAGTCATCAATCGGAAGAGACCCAGTACTTC. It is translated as CASSHQSEETQYF.

CDR3 in amino acids: CASSYRTANKNIQYF. CDR3 DNA: TGTGCCAGCTCGTATCGGACAGCCAACAAAAACATTCAGTACTTC. This chain links TRBV18 with TRBJ2-4; maybe TRBD1 (6 bases). The CDR3 length is 15 residues. Germline V gene sequence: CDR1 KGHSH, CDR2 LQKENI. V was trimmed by 6 bases and J by 3 bases, leaving 15 bases between them.